This T cell receptor (beta chain) was obtained from a study of blood T cell repertoires in COVID-19. Overall study context: Samples of COVID-19 (acute and convalescent) were obtained from the United States, Italy and Spain.

The CDR3 has 13 amino acids. The V end lost 3 bases, the J end lost 5 bases, and 10 bases lay between the germline ends. Germline CDR1 and CDR2: KGHSH and LQKENI. Here immunoSEQ multiplex PCR was the method, and the copy in TCRdb shows in-frame clones only, minus some. The repertoire holds 330,000 or so clones, more than 70% seen once, with about 3.9% in the top ten. The source of this sequence is a woman in her fifties or sixties with COVID-19, enrolled during active disease. What was sequenced was peripheral blood. V and J are TRBV18 and TRBJ1-1; TRBD1 is a possible D gene (6 bases). The CDR3 DNA reads as TGTGCCAGCTCACCGGGGCAGGGGACTGAAGCTTTCTTT. Translated, it gives CASSPGQGTEAFF.